This T cell receptor beta chain was documented in a study of early T cells in non-severe SARS-CoV-2 infection. TCRdb analysed the 5' RACE reads with MiXCR anew, one entry per CDR3 protein. Among some 40,000 distinct CDR3 sequences listed, 10% to 15% were seen once. This CDR3 has 12 residues. The germline gives CDR1 LNHDA, CDR2 SQIVND (reference sequence). V dropped 5 bases and J dropped 11 bases, with 13 bases sitting between them. This clonotype appeared many times. The chain is built from TRBV19 and TRBJ2-1; no clear D. The sequence derives from an adult who was a healthcare worker with PCR-confirmed SARS-CoV-2 infection or an uninfected control (not recorded which). The sequencing sample was made of whole blood. Here the CDR3 reads CASSPQQGQQFF. CDR3 coding DNA: TGTGCCAGTAGTCCCCAACAAGGCCAGCAGTTCTTC.